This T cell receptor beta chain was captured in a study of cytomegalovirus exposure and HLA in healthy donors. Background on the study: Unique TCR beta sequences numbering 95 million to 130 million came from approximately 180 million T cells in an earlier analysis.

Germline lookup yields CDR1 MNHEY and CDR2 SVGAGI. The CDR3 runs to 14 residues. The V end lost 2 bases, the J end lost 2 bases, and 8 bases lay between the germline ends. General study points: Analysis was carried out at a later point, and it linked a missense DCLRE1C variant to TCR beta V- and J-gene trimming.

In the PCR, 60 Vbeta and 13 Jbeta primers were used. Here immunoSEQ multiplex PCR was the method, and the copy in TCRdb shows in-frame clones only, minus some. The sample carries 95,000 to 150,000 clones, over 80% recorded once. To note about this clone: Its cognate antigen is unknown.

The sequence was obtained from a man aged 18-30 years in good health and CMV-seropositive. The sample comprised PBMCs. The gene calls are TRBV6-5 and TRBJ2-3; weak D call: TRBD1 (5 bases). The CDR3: CASSYQGTTDTQYF. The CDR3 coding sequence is TGTGCCAGCAGTTACCAGGGTACCACAGATACGCAGTATTTT.